This record looks at one TCR beta chain sequence and its context. The V gene's germline CDR1 is SGHVS and CDR2 FNYEAQ. CDR3 length equals 16 residues. The trim removed 1 base at V and 4 bases at J, leaving 8 bases unmatched. Under the authors' procedure: Reference gene primer amplification in the assay estimated nucleated cell counts. Libraries were prepared by immunoSEQ multiplex PCR; TCRdb keeps only in-frame clonotypes and omits some of them. V and J calls and clone size are those listed in that table; D and trimming were worked out from the DNA. The sample includes approximately 94,000 clones, about 90% of them seen just once. The data stem from a study of blood T cell repertoires in COVID-19.

The TCR sequence derives from a woman in her fifties or sixties in a cohort sampled during active COVID-19. The sequencing sample was made of peripheral blood. The J gene is TRBJ1-1, the V gene TRBV7-6; 8 nucleotides align to TRBD1. CDR3 DNA sequence: TGTGCCAGCAGCTTAGGTGCAGGGGGCGGGGGCACTGAAGCTTTCTTT. Residues: CASSLGAGGGGTEAFF.